This TCR beta chain was sequenced in a study of vaccination effects on CD4 cells after COVID-19. Study information: With the ViraFEST assay, the study expanded antigen-specific CD4+ T cells using viral peptide pools, then sequenced them.

Subsequent to roughly 9 days of culture, CD4+ T cells were isolated. Germline CDR1 reads DFQATT; CDR2 reads SNEGSKA (reference sequence). Trimming took 3 bases from V and 3 from J, leaving 17 bases between them. There are 15 residues in the CDR3. General observations from the study: Early post-infection timepoints were absent, and convalescent patients were few. Among infection- and vaccine-induced clones, marked clonal contraction occurred late after vaccination.

In regard to this clone: Its antigen remains unidentified.

Sequenced by immunoSEQ multiplex PCR; TCRdb stores in-frame clones only, minus some. This table has more than 60,000 clones, under 80% appearing once. Specimen: CD4+ T cells from PBMCs cultured without peptide, collected before COVID-19 vaccination. The chain links TRBV20-1 to TRBJ1-2, with D tentatively TRBD1 (6 bases). This receptor was obtained from a human donor who had a prior SARS-CoV-2 infection. The CDR3 sequence: CSASSGAPSYYGYTF. The CDR3, as DNA: TGCAGTGCTAGTTCAGGGGCCCCCTCCTACTATGGCTACACCTTC.